The entry that follows covers one T cell receptor (beta chain) sequence. Its specificity is unknown. Measured with immunoSEQ multiplex PCR; TCRdb has only the in-frame clones, and not every one. The sample holds roughly 120,000 clones, 70% to 90% seen once. The sample originates from a study of T cell responses to AZD1222 COVID-19 vaccine. Study-level findings and limits: The study found vaccine-associated CD4 TCRs spanning spike, dominant at 160-218 and 743-854. Nearly half of spike-specific TCRs reportedly go after variant regions that carry no mutations. Donors, mostly white British, included more females; clonal diversity was possibly underestimated. The study found Spike-specific TCR breadth and depth rose after two AZD1222 doses.

Specimen: peripheral blood, collected on day 0 of MenACWY control vaccination. This receptor was identified in an adult in good health.

The CDR3 reads CASPNPREQYF. The DNA for the CDR3 is TGTGCCAGCCCTAACCCGAGAGAGCAGTACTTC. V is TRBV6-5 and J is TRBJ2-7; D uncertain. The CDR3 consists of 11 residues. V lost 8 bases to trimming and J lost 7 bases, with 12 bases between them. Germline V lookup: CDR1 MNHEY, CDR2 SVGAGI.